The entry that follows covers one TCR beta chain sequence. What it recognizes is unknown. The entry originates in a study of T cell responses to AZD1222 COVID-19 vaccine. At the level of the study: Analyses pooled second doses at about 4 or about 12 weeks. Regarding the study as a whole: None of the repertoires were sampled until the peak T cell response had passed.

The method was immunoSEQ multiplex PCR; TCRdb's version includes in-frame clones alone and lacks a portion of them. The sample has over 110,000 clones; about nine tenths are singletons. This CDR3 contains 11 residues. The V gene's germline CDR1 is LGHDT and CDR2 YNNKEL (reference sequence). V was pared by 3 bases and J by 4 bases, with 3 bases between. The source was peripheral blood, collected on day 0 of AZD1222 vaccination. The chain carries TRBV3-1 (or the pseudogene TRBV3-2) and TRBJ1-1; D is unclear. This clonotype was sampled from an adult in good health. The CDR3 here is CASSQGTEAFF. For the CDR3, the DNA is TGTGCCAGCAGCCAGGGCACTGAAGCTTTCTTT.